This T cell receptor beta chain was obtained from a study of blood T cells in healthy people across ages. This clonotype was counted once. What it binds is not known. General study results and limits: Not knowing donor CMV status may have confounded expanded clonotype changes. When one million T cells were used, diversity estimates were thought to be underestimates. Aged donors had fewer naive CD4+ cells and lower diversity than long-lived donors. Researchers said unsorted PBMCs prevented a conclusive naive versus antigen-experienced comparison.

The authors ran a second PCR of about 6 to 11 cycles using a sample-barcoded 5' primer and a J-beta primer mix. A single record per CDR3 protein comes from TCRdb applying MiXCR to the 5' RACE reads. This sample has under 1,000,000 distinct CDR3 sequences, with about 42% found just once. The specimen was blood. This sequence was found in a man older than 75 in good health.

The CDR3 DNA sequence: TGTGCCAGCAGTTATGCGGAGGGGGGCACCTACGAGCAGTACTTC. Protein product: CASSYAEGGTYEQYF. This sequence joins TRBV6-5 and TRBJ2-5; D might be TRBD1 or TRBD2, each matching 6 bases. Judging by the DNA end, TRBJ2-7 fits better; the J call may be wrong. The CDR3 consists of 15 residues. Germline values: CDR1 MNHEY, CDR2 SVGAGI.